This T cell receptor (beta chain) was found in a study of blood T cell repertoires in COVID-19. Study context: The United States, Italy and Spain supplied acute and convalescent COVID-19 samples. T cells, B-cell-depleted T cells, or PBMCs provided the cDNA or gDNA that served as material.

Here immunoSEQ multiplex PCR was the method, and the copy in TCRdb shows in-frame clones only, minus some. In the table there are about 190,000 clones, 90% of which are singletons. CDR3 length equals 12 residues. Germline V lookup: CDR1 SQVTM, CDR2 ANQGSEA. The V end lost 4 bases, the J end lost 7 bases, and 10 bases lay between the germline ends. This receptor was obtained from a man between 50 and 59 years old with acute or convalescent COVID-19. The sequenced sample was peripheral blood. This chain links TRBV29-1 with TRBJ1-4, with D tentatively TRBD1 (6 bases). CDR3 DNA: TGCAGCGTTGGGGGGGGCGGTGAAAAACTGTTTTTT. Its translation: CSVGGGGEKLFF.